The 16 T cell receptor beta chains presented below share a single source sample, sequenced in a study of metastatic and nonmetastatic thyroid tumors. The entire patient cohort was treatment-naive prior to thyroid surgery. MiXCR reprocessed the PCR reads for TCRdb. The sample has about 16,000 clones; approximately 32% are singletons. The sequenced material came from tumor tissue. These receptors originate from a female donor with papillary thyroid cancer or a benign thyroid nodule (not recorded which). Some clones in this sample may be carry-over from other donors' samples.

By share of the sample, this clone is medium-sized. The V and J genes are TRBV6-6 and TRBJ1-1; no clear D gene. CDR1 is MNHNY and CDR2 is SVGAGI in the germline V gene (reference sequence). The CDR3 is 20 residues long. V gave up 4 bases and J gave up 0 bases, with 27 bases separating them. CDR3 sequence: CASSSRWVLREVEMNTEAFF. CDR3 nucleotides: TGTGCCAGCAGTTCGCGGTGGGTACTCAGAGAGGTGGAAATGAACACTGAAGCTTTCTTT.

There are many counts of this clone. One end of the junction fails to match germline, which may point to a read error. The rearrangement links TRBV10-1 to TRBJ2-4, with TRBD2 as a possible D gene (5 bases). Germline V gene lookup returns CDR1 WNHNN and CDR2 SYGVQD (reference sequence). The CDR3 spans 14 residues. CDR3: CASREVMTKNIRYF. The CDR3 bases are TGCGCCAGCAGGGAGGTGATGACCAAAAACATTCGGTACTTC.

This clone has more than one count but fewer than ten. The CDR3 DNA reads as TGTGCCAGCAGTTTATCGGGGGACAATCAGCCCCAGCATTTT. It yields the protein CASSLSGDNQPQHF. This rearrangement joins TRBV12-3 or TRBV12-4 to TRBJ1-5; perhaps TRBD1 as D (5 bases). Trimming took 2 bases from V and 3 from J, leaving 8 bases between them. The CDR3 is made up of 14 amino acids.

The sample holds a few counts of this clone. J is TRBJ2-1 and V is TRBV19; no reliable D call. The germline gives CDR1 LNHDA, CDR2 SQIVND (reference sequence). The CDR3 has 13 residues. The germline V and J ends were trimmed by 6 bases and 9 bases, with 15 bases remaining between them. The CDR3 here is CASRVFVSGEQFF. The CDR3 nucleotides are TGTGCCAGTAGGGTCTTCGTGTCGGGTGAGCAGTTCTTC.

This clone occurred many times. The chain combines TRBV27 with TRBJ1-5; 9 bases align to TRBD1. V was pared by 6 bases and J by 6 bases, with 12 bases of the junction left unmatched. The CDR3 covers 16 residues. Germline V lookup: CDR1 MNHEY, CDR2 SMNVEV (reference sequence). The CDR3 spells CASSKSLTGGSQPQHF. CDR3 sequence (DNA): TGTGCCAGCAGCAAGTCCCTTACAGGGGGCAGTCAGCCCCAGCATTTT.

This clone was found many times. A read error is possible here, since a much larger clone lies one base away. Other DNA sequences in this sample translate to the same CDR3. The rearrangement links TRBV6-1 to TRBJ2-2, with D maybe TRBD2 (5 bases). CDR1 is MNHNS, CDR2 SASEGT, per germline. The CDR3 has 15 amino acids. CDR3 amino acids: CASTPRVGNTGELFF. The CDR3 bases are TGTGCCAGCACCCCCCGCGTGGGGAACACCGGGGAGCTGTTCTTT.

This clone has more than one count but fewer than ten. The genes are TRBV28 and TRBJ2-7; D unresolved. Germline loops: CDR1 MDHEN, CDR2 SYDVKM. This CDR3 contains 16 residues. With 5 bases removed from V and 4 bases from J, the gap between germline ends came to 21 bases. This CDR3 is CASSNKSPRRAYEQYF. The CDR3 nucleotides are TGTGCCAGCAGTAATAAGTCGCCCCGTCGGGCTTACGAGCAGTACTTC.

Worth noting for this clone: A junction end diverges from the germline sequence, so it may reflect a read error. The chain uses TRBV30 and TRBJ2-7; D perhaps matches TRBD2 (6 bases). The length of the CDR3 is 14 residues. Germline V CDR1 and CDR2: GTSNPN, SVGIG (reference sequence). The CDR3 sequence: CAWSFPAGHYGQYF. The CDR3 DNA follows: TGTGCCTGGAGTTTCCCAGCGGGTCACTACGGGCAGTACTTC.

The CDR3 reads CSARGQGGDTEAFF. In nucleotides, the CDR3 is TGCAGTGCTAGAGGCCAGGGAGGGGACACTGAAGCTTTCTTT. The chain links TRBV20-1 to TRBJ1-1, with a weak D call TRBD1 (5 bases). This CDR3 spans 14 amino acids. Germline V gene data show CDR1 as DFQATT and CDR2 as SNEGSKA (reference sequence). V lost 1 base and J lost 3, with 12 bases in between.

The chain combines TRBV30 with TRBJ2-7; the D is unclear. The CDR3 has 13 amino acids. Trimming cost V 2 bases and J 6 bases, with 14 bases left between them. Per the germline V gene, CDR1 is GTSNPN and CDR2 is SVGIG (reference sequence). CDR3 sequence: CAWSSPGLGEQYF. DNA of the CDR3: TGTGCCTGGAGTTCGCCTGGCCTGGGCGAGCAGTACTTC.

Regarding this clone: The junction does not match germline at one end; this may be a read error. The CDR3 loop is CVSRNGGADNEQFF. The CDR3 nucleotides are TGTGTCAGCAGAAACGGGGGGGCCGACAATGAGCAGTTCTTC. The chain couples TRBV28 to TRBJ2-1; 8 bases align to TRBD2. The CDR3 length is 14 residues. Germline V gives CDR1 MDHEN, CDR2 SYDVKM.

This clone was seen many times. The rearrangement links TRBV12-3 or TRBV12-4 to TRBJ2-7; D is ambiguous. Trimming left V 3 bases short and J 6 bases short, with 6 bases between. The CDR3 consists of 11 residues. CDR3 sequence reads: CASSFASEQYF. The DNA of the CDR3 is TGTGCCAGCAGTTTCGCGAGCGAGCAGTACTTC.

The sample holds one count of this clone. The chain uses TRBV9 and TRBJ1-2; D ambiguous. Germline V CDR1 and CDR2: SGDLS, YYNGEE. The CDR3 consists of 14 residues. V lost 4 bases and J lost 2, with 12 bases in between. CDR3 loop: CASSSGTSNYGYTF. In DNA form, the CDR3 reads TGTGCCAGCAGCTCCGGTACGTCCAACTATGGCTACACCTTC.

There are many counts of this clone. V and J are TRBV5-6 and TRBJ2-1, with D perhaps TRBD1 or TRBD2 (6 bases each). In germline, CDR1 is SGHDT, CDR2 YYEEEE. The CDR3 consists of 12 residues. Deletions cut 0 bases from V and 9 bases from J, with 7 bases between. As DNA, the CDR3 is TGTGCCAGCAGCTTGGAGGGGGGTGAGCAGTTCTTC. Translated: CASSLEGGEQFF.

Judged by abundance, this clone is medium-sized (0.01 to 0.1%). V gene TRBV20-1 combines with J gene TRBJ1-6, with 7 nucleotides matching TRBD1. With V trimmed by 1 base and J by 7 bases, 4 bases remained unmatched. This CDR3 has 14 amino acids. Germline CDR1 is DFQATT and CDR2 is SNEGSKA (reference sequence). This chain's CDR3 is CSARGDSGNSPLHF. CDR3 DNA sequence: TGCAGTGCTAGAGGGGACAGTGGGAATTCACCCCTCCACTTT.

The chain uses TRBV5-1 and TRBJ1-2; 7 nucleotides match TRBD1. The CDR3 is 13 amino acids. CDR1 and CDR2 (germline): SGHRS, YFSETQ. Trimming cost V 4 bases and J 3 bases; bases outside gene matches: 3. As DNA, the CDR3 is TGCGCCAGCAGCGCAGGGGGATACTATGGCTACACCTTC. Translation: CASSAGGYYGYTF. The complete variable domain, with remaining parts taken from reference TRBV5-1 and TRBJ1-2, reads KAGVTQTPRYLIKTRGQQVTLSCSPISGHRSVSWYQQTPGQGLQFLFEYFSETQRNKGNFPGRFSGRQFSNSRSEMNVSTLELGDSALYLCASSAGGYYGYTFGSGTRLTVV.